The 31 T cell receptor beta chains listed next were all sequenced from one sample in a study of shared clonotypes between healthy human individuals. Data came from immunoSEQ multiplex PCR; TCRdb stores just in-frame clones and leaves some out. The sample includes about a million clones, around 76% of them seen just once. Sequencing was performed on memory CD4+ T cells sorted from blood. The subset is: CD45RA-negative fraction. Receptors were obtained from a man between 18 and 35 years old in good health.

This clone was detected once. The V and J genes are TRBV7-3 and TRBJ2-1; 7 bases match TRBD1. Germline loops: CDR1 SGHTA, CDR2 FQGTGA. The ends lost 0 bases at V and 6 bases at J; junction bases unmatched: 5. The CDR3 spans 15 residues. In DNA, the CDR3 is TGTGCCAGCAGCTTAACAACAGGGGTCGCCAATGAGCAGTTCTTC. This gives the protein CASSLTTGVANEQFF.

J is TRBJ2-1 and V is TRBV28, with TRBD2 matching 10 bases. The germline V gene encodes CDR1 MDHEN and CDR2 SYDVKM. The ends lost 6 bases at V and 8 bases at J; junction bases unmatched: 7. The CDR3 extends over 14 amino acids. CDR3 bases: TGTGCCAGCAGAACCGGGACTAGCGTCGATGAGCAGTTCTTC. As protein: CASRTGTSVDEQFF.

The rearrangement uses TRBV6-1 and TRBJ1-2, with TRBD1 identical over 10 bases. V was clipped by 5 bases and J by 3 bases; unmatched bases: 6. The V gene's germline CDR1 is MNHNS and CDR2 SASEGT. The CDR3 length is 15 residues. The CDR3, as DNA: TGTGCCAGCAGTTCCCGTGGGACAGGGGACTATGGCTACACCTTC. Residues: CASSSRGTGDYGYTF.

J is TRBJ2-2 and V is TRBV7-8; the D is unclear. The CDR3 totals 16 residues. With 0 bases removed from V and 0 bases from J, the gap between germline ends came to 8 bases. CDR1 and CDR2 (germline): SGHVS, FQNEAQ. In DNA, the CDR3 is TGTGCCAGCAGCTTAGCGGGAAACGCGAACACCGGGGAGCTGTTTTTT. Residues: CASSLAGNANTGELFF.

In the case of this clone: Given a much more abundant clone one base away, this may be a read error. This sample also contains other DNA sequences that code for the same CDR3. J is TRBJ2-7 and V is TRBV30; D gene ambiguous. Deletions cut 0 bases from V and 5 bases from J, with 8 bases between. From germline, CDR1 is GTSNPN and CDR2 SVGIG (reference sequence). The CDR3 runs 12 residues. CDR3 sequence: CAWSVRGHEQYF. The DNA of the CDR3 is TGTGCCTGGAGTGTACGAGGCCACGAGCAGTACTTC.

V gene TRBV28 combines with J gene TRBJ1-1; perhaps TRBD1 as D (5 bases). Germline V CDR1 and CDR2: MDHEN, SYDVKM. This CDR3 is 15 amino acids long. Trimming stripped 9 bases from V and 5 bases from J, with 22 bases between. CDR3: CASGKGDRPGTEAFF. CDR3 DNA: TGTGCCAGTGGAAAAGGGGACCGGCCTGGGACTGAAGCTTTCTTT. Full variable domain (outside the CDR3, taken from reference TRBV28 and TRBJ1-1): DVKVTQSSRYLVKRTGEKVFLECVQDMDHENMFWYRQDPGLGLRLIYFSYDVKMKEKGDIPEGYSVSREKKERFSLILESASTNQTSMYLCASGKGDRPGTEAFFGQGTRLTVV.

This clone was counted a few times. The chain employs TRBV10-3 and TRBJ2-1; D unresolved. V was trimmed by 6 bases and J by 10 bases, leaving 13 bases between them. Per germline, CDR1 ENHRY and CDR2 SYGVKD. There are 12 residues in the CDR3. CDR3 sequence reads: CAIRNPQLEQFF. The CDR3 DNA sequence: TGTGCCATCAGGAATCCCCAGCTCGAGCAGTTCTTC.

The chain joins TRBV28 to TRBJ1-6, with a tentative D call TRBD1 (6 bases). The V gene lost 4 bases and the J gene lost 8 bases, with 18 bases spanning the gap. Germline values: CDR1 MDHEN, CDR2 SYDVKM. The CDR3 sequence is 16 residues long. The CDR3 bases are TGTGCCAGCAGTTCAACCGACGGGACATTCGATTCACCCCTCCACTTT. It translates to CASSSTDGTFDSPLHF.

The CDR3 DNA is TGTGCCAGCAGTGAAGGGACGTTTGAAGCTTTCTTT. As protein: CASSEGTFEAFF. The genes are TRBV6-1 and TRBJ1-1; no definite D call. The CDR3 length is 12 residues. Trimming took off 1 base at V and 7 bases at J, with 7 bases between the two ends. Germline-derived CDR1 and CDR2 are MNHNS and SASEGT.

CDR3 nucleotides: TGTGCCAGCAGCTTAATCAAGCTGGGTTGGACTGAAGCTTTCTTT. This sequence encodes CASSLIKLGWTEAFF. The chain joins TRBV5-6 to TRBJ1-1; D remains unclear. This CDR3 spans 15 amino acids. Trimming pared 2 bases from V and 5 bases from J, leaving 16 bases between. Germline loops: CDR1 SGHDT, CDR2 YYEEEE.

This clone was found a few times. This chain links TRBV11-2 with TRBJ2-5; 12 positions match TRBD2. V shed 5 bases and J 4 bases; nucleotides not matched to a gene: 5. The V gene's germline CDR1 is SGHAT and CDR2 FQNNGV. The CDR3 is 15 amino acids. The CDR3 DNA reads TGTGCCAGCAGCGCTAGCGGGAGGGACGGAGAGACCCAGTACTTC. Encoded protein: CASSASGRDGETQYF.

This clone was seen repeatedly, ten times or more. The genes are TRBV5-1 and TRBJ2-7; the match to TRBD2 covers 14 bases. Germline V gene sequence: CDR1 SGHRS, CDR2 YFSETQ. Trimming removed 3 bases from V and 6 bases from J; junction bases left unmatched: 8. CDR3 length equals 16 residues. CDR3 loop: CASSSSGTSGSFEQYF. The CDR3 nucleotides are TGCGCCAGCAGCTCTTCCGGGACTAGCGGGAGTTTCGAGCAGTACTTC.

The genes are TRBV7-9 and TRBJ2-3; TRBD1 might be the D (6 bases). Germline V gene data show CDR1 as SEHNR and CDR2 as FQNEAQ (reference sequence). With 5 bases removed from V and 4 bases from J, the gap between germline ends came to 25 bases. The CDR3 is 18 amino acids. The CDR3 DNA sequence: TGTGCCAGCAGCACCTTCCTTAAGTTGGGGGCCATGCCAGATACGCAGTATTTT. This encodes CASSTFLKLGAMPDTQYF.

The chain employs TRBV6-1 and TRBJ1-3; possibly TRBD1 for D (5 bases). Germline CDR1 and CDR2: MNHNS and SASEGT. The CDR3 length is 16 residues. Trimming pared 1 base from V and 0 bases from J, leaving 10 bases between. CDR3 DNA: TGTGCCAGCAGTGAAGAAAACAGGCTCTCTGGAAACACCATATATTTT. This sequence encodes CASSEENRLSGNTIYF.

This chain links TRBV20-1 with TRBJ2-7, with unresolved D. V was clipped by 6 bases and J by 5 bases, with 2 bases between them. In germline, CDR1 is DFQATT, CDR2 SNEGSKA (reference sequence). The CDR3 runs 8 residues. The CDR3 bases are TGCAGTGCCAACGAGCAGTACTTC. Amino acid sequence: CSANEQYF.

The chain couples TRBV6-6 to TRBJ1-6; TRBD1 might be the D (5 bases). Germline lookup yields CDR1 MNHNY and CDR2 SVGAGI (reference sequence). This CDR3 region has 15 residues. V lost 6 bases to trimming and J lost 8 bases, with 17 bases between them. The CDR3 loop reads CASSRGLLGDSPLHF. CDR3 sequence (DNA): TGTGCCAGCAGCCGGGGACTTCTGGGGGATTCACCCCTCCACTTT.

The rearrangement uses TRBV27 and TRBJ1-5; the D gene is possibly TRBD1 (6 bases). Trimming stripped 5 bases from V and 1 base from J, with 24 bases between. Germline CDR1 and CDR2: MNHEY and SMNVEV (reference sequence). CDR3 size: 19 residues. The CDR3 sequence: CASSRTSGTSRESNQPQHF. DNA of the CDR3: TGTGCCAGCAGTCGAACCTCCGGGACATCGAGGGAAAGCAATCAGCCCCAGCATTTT.

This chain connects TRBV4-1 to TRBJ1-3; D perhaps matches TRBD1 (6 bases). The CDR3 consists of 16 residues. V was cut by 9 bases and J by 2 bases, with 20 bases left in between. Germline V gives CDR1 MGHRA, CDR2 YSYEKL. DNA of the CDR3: TGCGCCAGTGGGCTCCAGGGGTCCTTGGCTGGAAACACCATATATTTT. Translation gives CASGLQGSLAGNTIYF.

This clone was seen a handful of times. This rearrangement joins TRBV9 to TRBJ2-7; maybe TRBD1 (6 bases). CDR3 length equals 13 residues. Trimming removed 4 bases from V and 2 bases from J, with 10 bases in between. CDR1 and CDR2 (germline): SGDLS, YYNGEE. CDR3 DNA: TGTGCCAGCAGCCCGGACAGAGCCTACGAGCAGTACTTC. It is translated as CASSPDRAYEQYF.

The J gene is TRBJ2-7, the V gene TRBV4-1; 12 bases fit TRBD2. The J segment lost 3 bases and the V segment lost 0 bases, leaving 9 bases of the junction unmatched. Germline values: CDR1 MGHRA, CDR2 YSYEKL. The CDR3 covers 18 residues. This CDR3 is CASSQESSGRANVYEQYF. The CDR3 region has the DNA TGCGCCAGCAGCCAAGAGTCTAGCGGGAGGGCCAACGTCTACGAGCAGTACTTC.

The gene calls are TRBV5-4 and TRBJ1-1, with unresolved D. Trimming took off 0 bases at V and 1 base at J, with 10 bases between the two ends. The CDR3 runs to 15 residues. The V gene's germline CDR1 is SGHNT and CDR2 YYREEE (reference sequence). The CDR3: CASSLEGGKNTEAFF. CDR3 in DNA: TGTGCCAGCAGCTTGGAGGGAGGGAAGAACACTGAAGCTTTCTTT.

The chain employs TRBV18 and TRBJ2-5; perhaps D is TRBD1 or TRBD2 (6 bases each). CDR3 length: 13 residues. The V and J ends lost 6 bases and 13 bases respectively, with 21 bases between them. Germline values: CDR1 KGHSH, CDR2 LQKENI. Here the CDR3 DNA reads TGTGCCAGCTCCCCCGGGGGCGCAAGTCCCTTGTACTTC. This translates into CASSPGGASPLYF.

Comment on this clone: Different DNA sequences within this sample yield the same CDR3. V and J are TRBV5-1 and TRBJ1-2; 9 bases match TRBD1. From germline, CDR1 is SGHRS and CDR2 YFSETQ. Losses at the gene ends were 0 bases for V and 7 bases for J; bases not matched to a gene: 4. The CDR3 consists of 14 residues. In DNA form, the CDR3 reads TGCGCCAGCAGCTTGGAAGGACAGGGGAGTGGCTACACCTTC. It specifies CASSLEGQGSGYTF.

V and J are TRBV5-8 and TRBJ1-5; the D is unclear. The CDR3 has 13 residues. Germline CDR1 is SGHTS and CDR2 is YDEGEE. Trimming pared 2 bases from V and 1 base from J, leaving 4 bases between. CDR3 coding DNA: TGTGCCAGCAGCTTTGGCAGCAATCAGCCCCAGCATTTT. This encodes CASSFGSNQPQHF.

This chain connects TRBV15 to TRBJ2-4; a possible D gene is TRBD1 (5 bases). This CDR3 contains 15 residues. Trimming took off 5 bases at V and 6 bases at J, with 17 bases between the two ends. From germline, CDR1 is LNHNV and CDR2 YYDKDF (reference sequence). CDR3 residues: CATSPDPWGGNIQYF. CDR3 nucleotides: TGTGCCACCAGCCCGGACCCCTGGGGCGGAAACATTCAGTACTTC. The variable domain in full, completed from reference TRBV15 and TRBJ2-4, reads DAMVIQNPRYQVTQFGKPVTLSCSQTLNHNVMYWYQQKSSQAPKLLFHYYDKDFNNEADTPDNFQSRRPNTSFCFLDIRSPGLGDTAMYLCATSPDPWGGNIQYFGAGTRLSVL.

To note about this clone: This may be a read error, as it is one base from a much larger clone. The CDR3 is CASSLMSTDTQYF. The CDR3 DNA reads TGTGCCAGCAGCTTAATGAGCACAGATACGCAGTATTTT. The chain couples TRBV7-9 to TRBJ2-3; no firm D call. Between the trimmed V and J ends, which lost 2 bases and 0 bases, there was a span of 3 bases. CDR3 length equals 13 residues. CDR1 is SEHNR, CDR2 FQNEAQ, per germline (reference sequence).

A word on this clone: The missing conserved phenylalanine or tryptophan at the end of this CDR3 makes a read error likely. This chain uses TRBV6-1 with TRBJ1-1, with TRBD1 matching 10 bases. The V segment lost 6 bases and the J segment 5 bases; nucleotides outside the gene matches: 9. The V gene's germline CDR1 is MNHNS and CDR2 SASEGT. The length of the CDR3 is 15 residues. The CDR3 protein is CASSGHGTGATEAFV. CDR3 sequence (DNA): TGTGCCAGCAGCGGTCATGGGACAGGGGCTACTGAAGCTTTCGTT.

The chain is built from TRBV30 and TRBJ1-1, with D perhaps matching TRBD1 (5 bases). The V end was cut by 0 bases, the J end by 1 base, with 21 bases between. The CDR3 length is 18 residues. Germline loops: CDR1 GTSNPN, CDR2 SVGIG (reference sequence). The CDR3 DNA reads TGTGCCTGGAGTGTACGCCGCCCGGCAGGGTGGACGAACACTGAAGCTTTCTTT. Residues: CAWSVRRPAGWTNTEAFF.

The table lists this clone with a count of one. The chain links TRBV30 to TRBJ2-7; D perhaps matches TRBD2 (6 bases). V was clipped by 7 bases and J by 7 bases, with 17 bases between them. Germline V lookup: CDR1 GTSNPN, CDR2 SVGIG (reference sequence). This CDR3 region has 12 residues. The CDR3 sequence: CALTQPRGEQYF. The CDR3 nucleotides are TGTGCCTTAACCCAACCGCGGGGAGAGCAGTACTTC.

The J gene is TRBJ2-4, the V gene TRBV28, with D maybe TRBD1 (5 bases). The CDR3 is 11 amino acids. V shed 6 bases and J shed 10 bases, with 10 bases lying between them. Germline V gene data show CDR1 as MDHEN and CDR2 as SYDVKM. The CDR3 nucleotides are TGTGCCAGCAGGGGGCTCGGGATTCAGTACTTC. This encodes CASRGLGIQYF.

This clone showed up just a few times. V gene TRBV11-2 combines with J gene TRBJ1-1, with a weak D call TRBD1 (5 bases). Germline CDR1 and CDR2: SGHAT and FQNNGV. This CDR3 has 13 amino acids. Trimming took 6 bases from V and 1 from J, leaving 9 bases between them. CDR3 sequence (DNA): TGTGCCAGCAGGGTAACAGGGAACACTGAAGCTTTCTTT. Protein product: CASRVTGNTEAFF.